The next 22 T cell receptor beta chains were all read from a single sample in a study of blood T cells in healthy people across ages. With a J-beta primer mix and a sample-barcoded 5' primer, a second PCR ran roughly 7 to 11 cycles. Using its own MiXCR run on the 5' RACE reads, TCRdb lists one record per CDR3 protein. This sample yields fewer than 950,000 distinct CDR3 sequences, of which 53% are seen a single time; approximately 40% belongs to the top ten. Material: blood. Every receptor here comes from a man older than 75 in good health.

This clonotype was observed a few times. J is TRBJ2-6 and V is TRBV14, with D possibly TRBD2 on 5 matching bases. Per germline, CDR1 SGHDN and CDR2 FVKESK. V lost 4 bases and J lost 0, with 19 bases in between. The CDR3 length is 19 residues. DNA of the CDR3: TGTGCCAGCAGCCTAGAAGAGGGCAGAGCCTACTCTGGGGCCAACGTCCTGACTTTC. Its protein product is CASSLEEGRAYSGANVLTF.

The CDR3 nucleotides are TGTGCCACCAGTGATTTGGGTCCGAATAGCTACAATGAGCAGTACTTC. It codes for CATSDLGPNSYNEQYF. The gene calls are TRBV24-1 and TRBJ2-1; D remains ambiguous. TRBJ2-7 explains the end of the DNA better; the J call may be wrong. This CDR3 has 16 residues. Germline-derived CDR1 and CDR2 are KGHDR and SFDVKD.

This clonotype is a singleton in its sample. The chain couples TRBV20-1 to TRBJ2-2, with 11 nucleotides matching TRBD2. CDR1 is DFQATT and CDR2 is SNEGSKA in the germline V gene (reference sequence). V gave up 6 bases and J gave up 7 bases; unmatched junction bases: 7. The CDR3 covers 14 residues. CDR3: CSARLAGNIGELFF. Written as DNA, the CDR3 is TGCAGTGCCAGACTAGCGGGAAATATCGGGGAGCTGTTTTTT.

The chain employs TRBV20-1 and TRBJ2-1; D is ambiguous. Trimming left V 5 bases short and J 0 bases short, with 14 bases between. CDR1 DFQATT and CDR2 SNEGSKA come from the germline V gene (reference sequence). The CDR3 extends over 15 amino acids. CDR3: CSAPPLTSSYNEQFF. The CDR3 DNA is TGCAGTGCTCCCCCCCTGACGAGCTCCTACAATGAGCAGTTCTTC.

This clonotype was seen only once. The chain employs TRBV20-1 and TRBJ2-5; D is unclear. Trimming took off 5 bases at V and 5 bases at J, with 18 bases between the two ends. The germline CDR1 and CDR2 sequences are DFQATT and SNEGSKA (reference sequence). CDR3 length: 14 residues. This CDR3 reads CSAPRILKSETQYF. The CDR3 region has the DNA TGCAGTGCTCCGAGAATACTGAAGTCGGAGACCCAGTACTTC.

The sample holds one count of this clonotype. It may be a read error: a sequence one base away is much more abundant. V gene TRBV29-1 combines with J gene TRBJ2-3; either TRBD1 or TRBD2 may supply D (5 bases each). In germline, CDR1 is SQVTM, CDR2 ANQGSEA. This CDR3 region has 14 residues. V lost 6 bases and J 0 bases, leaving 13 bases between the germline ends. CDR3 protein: CSVPGAGSTDTQYF. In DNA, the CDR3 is TGCAGCGTCCCCGGGGCAGGAAGCACAGATACGCAGTATTTT.

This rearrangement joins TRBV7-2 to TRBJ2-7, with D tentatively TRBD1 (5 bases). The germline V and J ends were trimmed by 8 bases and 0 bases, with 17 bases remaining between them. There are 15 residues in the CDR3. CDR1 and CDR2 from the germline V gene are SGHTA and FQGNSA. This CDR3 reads CASGNGVGVSYEQYF. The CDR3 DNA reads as TGTGCCAGCGGTAACGGCGTAGGGGTCTCCTACGAGCAGTACTTC.

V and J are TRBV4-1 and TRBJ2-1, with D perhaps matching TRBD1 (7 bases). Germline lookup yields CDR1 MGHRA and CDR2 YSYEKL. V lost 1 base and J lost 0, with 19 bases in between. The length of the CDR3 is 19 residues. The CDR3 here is CASSQGGAGTVSSYNEQFF. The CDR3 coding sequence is TGCGCCAGCAGCCAAGGGGGGGCCGGGACAGTGAGCTCCTACAATGAGCAGTTCTTC.

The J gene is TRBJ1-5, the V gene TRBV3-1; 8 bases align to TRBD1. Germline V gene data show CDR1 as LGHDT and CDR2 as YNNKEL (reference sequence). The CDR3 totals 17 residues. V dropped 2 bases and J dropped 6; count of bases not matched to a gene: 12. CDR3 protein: CASSQSMGTGYSQPQHF. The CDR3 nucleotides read TGTGCCAGCAGCCAAAGTATGGGGACAGGCTATTCTCAGCCCCAGCATTTT.

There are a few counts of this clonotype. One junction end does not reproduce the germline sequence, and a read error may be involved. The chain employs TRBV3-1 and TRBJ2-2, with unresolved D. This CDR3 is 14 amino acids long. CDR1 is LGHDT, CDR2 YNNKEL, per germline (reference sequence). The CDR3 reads CASSQVARTGELFF. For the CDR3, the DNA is TGTGCCAGCAGTCAAGTAGCCCGGACCGGGGAGCTGTTTTTT.

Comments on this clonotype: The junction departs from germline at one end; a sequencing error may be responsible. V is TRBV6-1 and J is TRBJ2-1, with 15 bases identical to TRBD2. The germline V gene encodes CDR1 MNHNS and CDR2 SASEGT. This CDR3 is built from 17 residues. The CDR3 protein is CDSSRTSGRESYNEQFF. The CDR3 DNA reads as TGTGACAGCAGCAGGACTAGCGGGAGGGAGTCCTACAATGAGCAGTTCTTC.

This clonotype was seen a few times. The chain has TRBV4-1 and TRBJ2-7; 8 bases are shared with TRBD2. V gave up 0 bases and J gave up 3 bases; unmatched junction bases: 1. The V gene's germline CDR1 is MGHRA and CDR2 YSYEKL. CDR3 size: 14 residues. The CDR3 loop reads CASSQETSVYEQYF. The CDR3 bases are TGCGCCAGCAGCCAAGAGACTAGCGTCTACGAGCAGTACTTC.

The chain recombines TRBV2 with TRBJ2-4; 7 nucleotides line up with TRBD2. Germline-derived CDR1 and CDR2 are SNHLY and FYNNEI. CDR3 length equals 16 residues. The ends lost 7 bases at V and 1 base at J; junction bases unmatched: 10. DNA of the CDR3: TGTGCCAGCAAACTAGCGACCCTGGGGGCCAAAAACATTCAGTACTTC. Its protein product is CASKLATLGAKNIQYF.

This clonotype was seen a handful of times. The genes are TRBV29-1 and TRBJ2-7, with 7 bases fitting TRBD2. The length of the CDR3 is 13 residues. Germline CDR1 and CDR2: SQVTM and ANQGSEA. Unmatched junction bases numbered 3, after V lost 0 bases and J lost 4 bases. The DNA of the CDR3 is TGCAGCGTTGAAGATCCCGGGGGGTACGAGCAGTACTTC. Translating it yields CSVEDPGGYEQYF.

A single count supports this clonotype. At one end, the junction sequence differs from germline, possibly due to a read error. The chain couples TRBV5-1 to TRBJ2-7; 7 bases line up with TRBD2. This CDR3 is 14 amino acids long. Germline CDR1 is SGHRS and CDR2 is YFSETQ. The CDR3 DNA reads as TGCGTCAGCAGCAGGCGGGGGACGACCTACGAGCAGTACTTC. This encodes CVSSRRGTTYEQYF.

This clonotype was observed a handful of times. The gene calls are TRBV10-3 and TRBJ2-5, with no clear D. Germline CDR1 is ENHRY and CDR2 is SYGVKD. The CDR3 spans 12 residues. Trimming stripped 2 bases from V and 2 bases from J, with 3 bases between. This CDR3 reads CAISEEQETQYF. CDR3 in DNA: TGTGCCATCAGTGAGGAACAAGAGACCCAGTACTTC.

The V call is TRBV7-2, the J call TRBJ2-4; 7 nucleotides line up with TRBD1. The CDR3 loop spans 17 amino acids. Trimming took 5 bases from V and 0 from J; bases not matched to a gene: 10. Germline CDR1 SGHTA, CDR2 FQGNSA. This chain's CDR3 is CASSPRTGLLAKNIQYF. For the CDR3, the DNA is TGTGCCAGCAGCCCAAGGACAGGCCTCCTAGCCAAAAACATTCAGTACTTC.

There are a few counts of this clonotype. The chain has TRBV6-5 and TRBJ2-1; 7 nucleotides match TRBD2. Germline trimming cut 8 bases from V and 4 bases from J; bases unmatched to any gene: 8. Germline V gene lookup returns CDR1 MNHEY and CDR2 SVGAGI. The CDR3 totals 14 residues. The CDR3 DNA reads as TGTGCCAGCCGGGGAGCGGGGACGTACAATGAGCAGTTCTTC. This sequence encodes CASRGAGTYNEQFF.

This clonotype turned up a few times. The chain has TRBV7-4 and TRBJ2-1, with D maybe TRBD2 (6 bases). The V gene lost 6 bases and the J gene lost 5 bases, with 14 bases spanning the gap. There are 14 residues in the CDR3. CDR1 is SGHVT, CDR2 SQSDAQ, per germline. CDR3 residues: CASSHWGVDNEQFF. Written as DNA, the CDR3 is TGTGCCAGCAGTCATTGGGGGGTCGACAATGAGCAGTTCTTC.

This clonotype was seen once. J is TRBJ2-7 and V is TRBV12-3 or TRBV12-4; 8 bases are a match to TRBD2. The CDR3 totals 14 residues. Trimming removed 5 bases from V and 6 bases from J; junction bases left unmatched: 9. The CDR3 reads CASSRRSGKGEQYF. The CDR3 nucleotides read TGTGCCAGCAGTAGACGTAGCGGGAAAGGCGAGCAGTACTTC.

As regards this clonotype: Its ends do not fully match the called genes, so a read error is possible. CDR3: CASSGGQGRNQPQHF. As DNA, the CDR3 is TGTGCCAGCAGTGGGGGACAGGGCCGCAACCAGCCCCAGCATTTT. V gene TRBV28 combines with J gene TRBJ1-5, with 9 bases aligning to TRBD1. The CDR3 has 15 amino acids. Germline CDR1 MDHEN, CDR2 SYDVKM.

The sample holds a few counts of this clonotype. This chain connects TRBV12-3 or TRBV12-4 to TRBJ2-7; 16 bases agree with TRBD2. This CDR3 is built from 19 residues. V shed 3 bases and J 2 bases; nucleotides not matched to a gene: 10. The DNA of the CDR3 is TGTGCCAGCAGTTTGGGACCCGGGACTAGCGGGAGGGAACCCTACGAGCAGTACTTC. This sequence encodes CASSLGPGTSGREPYEQYF.